A selection of T cell receptor beta chains follows, all from one sample in a study of blood T cells in healthy people across ages. TCRdb re-called the 5' RACE reads with MiXCR, one entry per CDR3 protein. Here the sample spans 750,000 to 950,000 distinct CDR3 sequences, less than 70% being singletons. The sample taken for sequencing was blood. The origin of the receptors is a man at least 80 years old in good health. Each CDR3 is given with its conserved first and last residue. Each record gives: D gene, clone size, J gene, V gene, CDR3 DNA, CDR3 protein. The D gene is left open where the match is weak. Expanded clones are given a class, and other clones once, few, many or no size at all.

-,-,TRBJ2-5,TRBV3-1,TGTGCCAGCAGCCAAGATTGGAGGGCCCAAGAGACCCAGTACTTC,CASSQDWRAQETQYF
TRBD2,-,TRBJ2-1,TRBV7-3,TGTGCCAGCAGCTCAGGGCGGGAGGGCCATGAGCAGTTCTTC,CASSSGREGHEQFF
TRBD2,-,TRBJ2-1,TRBV4-1,TGCGCCAGCAGCCAAGAATGGCTAGCGGGGGCCAATGAGCAGTTCTTC,CASSQEWLAGANEQFF
-,few,TRBJ2-1,TRBV29-1,TGCAGCGTTGTTGACGGTGGTGAGCAGTTCTTC,CSVVDGGEQFF
TRBD2,few,TRBJ2-4,TRBV12-3/TRBV12-4,TGTGCCAGCAGCCGGGCGCGCGGGACTATAGCCAAAAACATTCAGTACTTC,CASSRARGTIAKNIQYF
-,-,TRBJ1-2,TRBV10-3,TGTGCCATCAGTGATGGGCCTTGGACTTATGGCTACACCTTC,CAISDGPWTYGYTF
TRBD1,few,TRBJ2-7,TRBV5-1,TGCGCCAGCAGCCCGAGGACAGGGGTCTACGAGCAGTACTTC,CASSPRTGVYEQYF
TRBD2,few,TRBJ2-1,TRBV5-1,TGCGCCAGCAGCTTGGAAGCTAGCGGGAGGGCCGGAAATGAGCAGTTCTTC,CASSLEASGRAGNEQFF
-,-,TRBJ1-2,TRBV11-2,TGTGCCAGCAGCTTAGAGCGAGACAGCTGGGAGGGCTACACCTTC,CASSLERDSWEGYTF
-,few,TRBJ2-3,TRBV9,TGTGCCAGCAGCGTAGAGGGAACAGATACGCAGTATTTT,CASSVEGTDTQYF
TRBD1,-,TRBJ1-2,TRBV28,TGTGCCAGCGAGGGGGACAGGGCCTCTGGCTACACCTTC,CASEGDRASGYTF
-,-,TRBJ2-7,TRBV7-2,TGTGCCAGCAGCCCGTCTTCTAGCTCCTGCGAGCAGTACTTC,CASSPSSSSCEQYF
-,-,TRBJ2-7,TRBV3-1,TGTGCCAGCAGCCATGTGGGAGGATCAACCGCCTACGAGCAGTACTTC,CASSHVGGSTAYEQYF
-,-,TRBJ2-7,TRBV10-3,TGTGCCACAGAACCGGAGAGCTCCTACGAGCAGTACTTC,CATEPESSYEQYF
-,-,TRBJ2-7,TRBV4-2,TGTGCCAGCAGCCAAGAGTGGGAGAGCTCCTACGAGCAGTACTTC,CASSQEWESSYEQYF
TRBD1,-,TRBJ1-4,TRBV20-1,TGCAGTGCTAGCCAAACACAGGGGGGCACTAATGAAAAACTGTTTTTT,CSASQTQGGTNEKLFF
-,-,TRBJ2-7,TRBV24-1,TGTGCCACCAGTGATTCGGCAGGGCTCGAGCAGTACTTC,CATSDSAGLEQYF
-,few,TRBJ1-6,TRBV28,TGTGCCAGCAGTCCAAGAGATTCACCCCTCCACTTT,CASSPRDSPLHF
-,-,TRBJ2-1,TRBV29-1,TGCAGCGTTGAGGACTACAATGAGCAGTTCTTC,CSVEDYNEQFF
TRBD2,few,TRBJ2-1,TRBV7-2,TGTGCCAGCAGCCTTAGCGGGAGGGCCAGCAATGAGCAGTTCTTC,CASSLSGRASNEQFF
TRBD1,-,TRBJ2-1,TRBV12-3/TRBV12-4,TGTGCCAGCAGTTTAGGACAGGGAGATAGTGCGAGTGAGCAGTTCTTC,CASSLGQGDSASEQFF
-,-,TRBJ2-7,TRBV20-1,TGCAGTGCTAGAGATATTGGGGGCGGCTACGAGCATTACTTC,CSARDIGGGYEHYF
TRBD2,-,TRBJ2-1,TRBV3-1,TGTGCCAGCAGCCTCGGGACTAGCGGGAGTGTGGATGAGCAGTTCTTC,CASSLGTSGSVDEQFF
TRBD1,-,TRBJ2-4,TRBV5-1,TGCACCAGTAGCCCAGGGGGACAGGACGTTCGGCAGTACTTC,CTSSPGGQDVRQYF
-,-,TRBJ2-7,TRBV7-3,TGTGCCAGCAGCGCTTCCCCGGGGAGTAGCTACGAGCAGTACTTC,CASSASPGSSYEQYF
-,-,TRBJ1-6,TRBV12-3/TRBV12-4,TGTGCCAGCAGCCGGAACGAATCACCCCTCCACTTT,CASSRNESPLHF
-,-,TRBJ1-5,TRBV6-5,TGTGCCAGCAGTCAGGACACTATCAATCAGCCCCAGCATTTT,CASSQDTINQPQHF
TRBD2,-,TRBJ2-5,TRBV7-3,TGTGCCAGCAGCTTAACCGGACTAGCGGGAGTGGAGACCCAGTACTTC,CASSLTGLAGVETQYF
-,once,TRBJ2-7,TRBV20-1,TGCAGTGCTACCCAGGCTAGCCACGAGCAGTACTTC,CSATQASHEQYF
TRBD1,-,TRBJ1-4,TRBV29-1,TGCAGCGTCGGTGCAGGGGGAAATAATGAAAAACTGTTTTTT,CSVGAGGNNEKLFF
-,-,TRBJ2-7,TRBV5-1,TGCGCCAGCAGCTTGGGACCCGACAAGACCTACGAGCAGTACTTC,CASSLGPDKTYEQYF
-,-,TRBJ2-3,TRBV18,TGTGCCAGCTCACCGGACGGAATAACCACAGATACGCAGTATTTT,CASSPDGITTDTQYF
-,few,TRBJ1-6,TRBV27,TGTGCCAGCAGTTACCCGGGTTATAATTCACCCCTCCACTTT,CASSYPGYNSPLHF
-,-,TRBJ2-7,TRBV6-1,TGTGCCAGCAGAGACAGAGCACTCTCCTACGAGCAGTACTTC,CASRDRALSYEQYF
-,-,TRBJ2-3,TRBV29-1,TGCAGCGTTGGGGCCGGGGACCTCACAGATACGCAGTATTTT,CSVGAGDLTDTQYF